This T cell receptor (beta chain) was sequenced during a study of shared clonotypes between healthy human individuals. V lost 3 bases and J lost 2; bases outside the gene matches: 17. The CDR3 sequence is 19 residues long. Germline V gene sequence: CDR1 SGHVS, CDR2 FQNEAQ. Genomic DNA of each subset was evenly split across several immunoSEQ plates. Researchers sequenced unsorted PBMC DNA using ten immunoSEQ deep assay plates. Sequencing was performed with immunoSEQ multiplex PCR; in TCRdb, only in-frame clones are kept and a portion is missing. The sample lists a few hundred thousand clones, just over 75% occurring once.

The TCR originated in a woman aged 40 to 55 in good health. Some clones in this sample may be carry-over from other donors' samples. The chain employs TRBV7-8 and TRBJ2-3; 7 nucleotides align to TRBD1. Sequenced input: PBMCs. The CDR3 here is CASSFAPPPQTGNTDTQYF. The CDR3 nucleotides are TGTGCCAGCAGCTTCGCACCCCCCCCACAGACAGGGAACACAGATACGCAGTATTTT.